Below, 12 T cell receptor beta chains from the same sample are listed, as sequenced in a study of blood T cell repertoires in COVID-19. Generated by immunoSEQ multiplex PCR, the TCRdb table keeps only in-frame clones and is missing some. Among approximately 92,000 clones listed, approximately 80% were seen once. The specimen was peripheral blood. The origin of the receptors is a man aged 60 to 69 with acute or convalescent COVID-19.

The V and J genes are TRBV25-1 and TRBJ2-7, with D perhaps TRBD1 (5 bases). Trimming left V 11 bases short and J 5 bases short, with 19 bases between. Per the germline V gene, CDR1 is MGHDK and CDR2 is SYGVNS. This CDR3 region has 13 residues. The CDR3, as DNA: TGTGCCTCCACAGCAGGGAACTGGGACGAGCAGTACTTC. It yields the protein CASTAGNWDEQYF.

This chain connects TRBV6-5 to TRBJ2-5, with a weak D call TRBD2 (6 bases). V lost 10 bases and J 2 bases, leaving 17 bases between the germline ends. Germline CDR1 is MNHEY and CDR2 is SVGAGI. This CDR3 region has 14 residues. For the CDR3, the DNA is TGTGCCACCCAACTCCAGGGACTTCAAGAGACCCAGTACTTC. It encodes CATQLQGLQETQYF.

The CDR3 loop reads CASSSARQAYGYTF. CDR3 DNA sequence: TGTGCCAGCAGCTCCGCCCGACAAGCATATGGCTACACCTTC. The rearrangement links TRBV7-2 to TRBJ1-2, with no clear D. The CDR3 has 14 amino acids. The V end lost 4 bases, the J end lost 5 bases, and 14 bases lay between the germline ends. From germline, CDR1 is SGHTA and CDR2 FQGNSA.

J is TRBJ1-1 and V is TRBV7-2; D perhaps matches TRBD1 (5 bases). The length of the CDR3 is 14 residues. In germline, CDR1 is SGHTA, CDR2 FQGNSA. Trimming shortened V by 2 bases and J by 1 base, and 8 bases separated the two germline ends. As DNA, the CDR3 is TGTGCCAGCAGCTTATGGCAGGGGAACACTGAAGCTTTCTTT. Encoded protein: CASSLWQGNTEAFF.

The chain carries TRBV3-1 (or the pseudogene TRBV3-2) and TRBJ1-5; possible D gene TRBD1, 6 bases. Trimming took off 6 bases at V and 4 bases at J, with 13 bases between the two ends. The CDR3 has 14 amino acids. Germline V gene lookup returns CDR1 LGHDT and CDR2 YNNKEL (reference sequence). The CDR3 loop reads CASRMAGVNQPQHF. DNA for the CDR3: TGTGCCAGCAGGATGGCAGGGGTAAATCAGCCCCAGCATTTT.

This clone was found once. J is TRBJ2-6 and V is TRBV5-1; a weak D match, TRBD1 (6 bases). This CDR3 is 15 amino acids long. Germline CDR1 reads SGHRS; CDR2 reads YFSETQ. Between the trimmed V and J ends, which lost 5 bases and 1 base, there was a span of 10 bases. In DNA form, the CDR3 reads TGCGCCAGCAGTTCAGGGGCGTCTGGGGCCAACGTCCTGACTTTC. Translation: CASSSGASGANVLTF.

Note on this clone: The germline gene is not matched at one end of the junction; a read error may be the cause. The V gene is TRBV19, the J gene TRBJ1-3; 8 nucleotides match TRBD1. This CDR3 spans 14 amino acids. Germline V gene sequence: CDR1 LNHDA, CDR2 SQIVND (reference sequence). The CDR3 protein is CVSSQGAVGNTIYF. Written as DNA, the CDR3 is TGTGTCAGTAGTCAGGGGGCAGTTGGAAACACCATATATTTT. Combining the CDR3 with reference TRBV19 and TRBJ1-3 gives the whole variable domain DGGITQSPKYLFRKEGQNVTLSCEQNLNHDAMYWYRQDPGQGLRLIYYSQIVNDFQKGDIAEGYSVSREKKESFPLTVTSAQKNPTAFYLCVSSQGAVGNTIYFGEGSWLTVV.

This clone was seen just once. The V gene is TRBV2, the J gene TRBJ1-1; 8 bases agree with TRBD1. This CDR3 region has 13 residues. V dropped 6 bases and J dropped 5; count of bases not matched to a gene: 5. Per the germline V gene, CDR1 is SNHLY and CDR2 is FYNNEI. The CDR3 here is CASRQGAETEAFF. As DNA, the CDR3 is TGTGCCAGCAGGCAGGGGGCTGAAACTGAAGCTTTCTTT.

The chain combines TRBV6-2 or TRBV6-3 with TRBJ1-5; D is unresolved. The CDR3 loop spans 15 amino acids. The V and J ends lost 4 bases and 0 bases respectively, with 10 bases between them. Germline V lookup: CDR1 MNHEY, CDR2 SVGEGT. The CDR3 DNA follows: TGTGCCAGCAGTTCCCCAGGTCCTAGCAATCAGCCCCAGCATTTT. It encodes CASSSPGPSNQPQHF.

The rearrangement joins TRBV5-6 to TRBJ2-7, with 12 positions matching TRBD2. V dropped 3 bases and J dropped 2; count of bases not matched to a gene: 3. CDR3 length: 15 amino acids. Germline CDR1 reads SGHDT; CDR2 reads YYEEEE. CDR3 sequence (DNA): TGTGCCAGCAGCTCCACTAGCGGGAGGCCCTACGAGCAGTACGTC. It translates to CASSSTSGRPYEQYV.

This chain connects TRBV28 to TRBJ1-2; D perhaps matches TRBD1 (5 bases). CDR3 length equals 18 residues. V lost 5 bases to trimming and J lost 0 bases, with 22 bases between them. Germline CDR1 MDHEN, CDR2 SYDVKM. The CDR3 DNA reads as TGTGCCAGCAGTAGCGGCGGGGGAATGGTGGGAGCTAACTATGGCTACACCTTC. Translated: CASSSGGGMVGANYGYTF.

The rearrangement links TRBV18 to TRBJ1-5; the D is unclear. Trimming removed 3 bases from V and 9 bases from J, with 15 bases in between. The germline V gene encodes CDR1 KGHSH and CDR2 LQKENI. The CDR3 has 14 residues. For the CDR3, the DNA is TGTGCCAGCTCACCTGGGCAGGATCAAGGGCCCCAGCATTTT. Translated, it gives CASSPGQDQGPQHF.